This TCR beta chain was profiled in a study of STAT5B mutations in CD4+ large granular lymphocyte leukemia. This CDR3 has 14 amino acids. Germline loops: CDR1 GTSNPN, CDR2 SVGIG (reference sequence). The ends were cut back, 3 bases at V and 7 bases at J, with 16 bases in the middle. Generated by immunoSEQ multiplex PCR, the TCRdb table keeps only in-frame clones and is missing some. The data hold around 30,000 clones, with about 81% observed a single time. The sequence was obtained from a human donor in good health. The sample comprised CD4+ T cells from blood buffy coats. V gene TRBV30 combines with J gene TRBJ2-1; weak D call: TRBD1 (5 bases). CDR3: CAWSSGFLGNEQFF. CDR3 DNA sequence: TGTGCCTGGAGCTCAGGGTTTTTGGGGAATGAGCAGTTCTTC.